This T cell receptor (beta chain) is drawn from a study of cytomegalovirus exposure and HLA in healthy donors. PCR used 60 Vbeta primers and 13 Jbeta primers. Sequencing was performed with immunoSEQ multiplex PCR; in TCRdb, only in-frame clones are kept and a portion is missing. The data hold some 150,000 clones, with roughly 80% observed a single time. Per the germline V gene, CDR1 is SGHDT and CDR2 is YYEEEE. The V end lost 1 base, the J end lost 1 base, and 9 bases lay between the germline ends. This CDR3 is 14 amino acids long. Sequencing was performed on PBMCs. The receptor comes from a young man in good health and CMV-seronegative. This chain links TRBV5-6 with TRBJ2-7; D call uncertain. The CDR3 DNA sequence: TGTGCCAGCAGCTTGATGGGCCTTTCCTACGAGCAGTACTTC. Translation gives CASSLMGLSYEQYF.